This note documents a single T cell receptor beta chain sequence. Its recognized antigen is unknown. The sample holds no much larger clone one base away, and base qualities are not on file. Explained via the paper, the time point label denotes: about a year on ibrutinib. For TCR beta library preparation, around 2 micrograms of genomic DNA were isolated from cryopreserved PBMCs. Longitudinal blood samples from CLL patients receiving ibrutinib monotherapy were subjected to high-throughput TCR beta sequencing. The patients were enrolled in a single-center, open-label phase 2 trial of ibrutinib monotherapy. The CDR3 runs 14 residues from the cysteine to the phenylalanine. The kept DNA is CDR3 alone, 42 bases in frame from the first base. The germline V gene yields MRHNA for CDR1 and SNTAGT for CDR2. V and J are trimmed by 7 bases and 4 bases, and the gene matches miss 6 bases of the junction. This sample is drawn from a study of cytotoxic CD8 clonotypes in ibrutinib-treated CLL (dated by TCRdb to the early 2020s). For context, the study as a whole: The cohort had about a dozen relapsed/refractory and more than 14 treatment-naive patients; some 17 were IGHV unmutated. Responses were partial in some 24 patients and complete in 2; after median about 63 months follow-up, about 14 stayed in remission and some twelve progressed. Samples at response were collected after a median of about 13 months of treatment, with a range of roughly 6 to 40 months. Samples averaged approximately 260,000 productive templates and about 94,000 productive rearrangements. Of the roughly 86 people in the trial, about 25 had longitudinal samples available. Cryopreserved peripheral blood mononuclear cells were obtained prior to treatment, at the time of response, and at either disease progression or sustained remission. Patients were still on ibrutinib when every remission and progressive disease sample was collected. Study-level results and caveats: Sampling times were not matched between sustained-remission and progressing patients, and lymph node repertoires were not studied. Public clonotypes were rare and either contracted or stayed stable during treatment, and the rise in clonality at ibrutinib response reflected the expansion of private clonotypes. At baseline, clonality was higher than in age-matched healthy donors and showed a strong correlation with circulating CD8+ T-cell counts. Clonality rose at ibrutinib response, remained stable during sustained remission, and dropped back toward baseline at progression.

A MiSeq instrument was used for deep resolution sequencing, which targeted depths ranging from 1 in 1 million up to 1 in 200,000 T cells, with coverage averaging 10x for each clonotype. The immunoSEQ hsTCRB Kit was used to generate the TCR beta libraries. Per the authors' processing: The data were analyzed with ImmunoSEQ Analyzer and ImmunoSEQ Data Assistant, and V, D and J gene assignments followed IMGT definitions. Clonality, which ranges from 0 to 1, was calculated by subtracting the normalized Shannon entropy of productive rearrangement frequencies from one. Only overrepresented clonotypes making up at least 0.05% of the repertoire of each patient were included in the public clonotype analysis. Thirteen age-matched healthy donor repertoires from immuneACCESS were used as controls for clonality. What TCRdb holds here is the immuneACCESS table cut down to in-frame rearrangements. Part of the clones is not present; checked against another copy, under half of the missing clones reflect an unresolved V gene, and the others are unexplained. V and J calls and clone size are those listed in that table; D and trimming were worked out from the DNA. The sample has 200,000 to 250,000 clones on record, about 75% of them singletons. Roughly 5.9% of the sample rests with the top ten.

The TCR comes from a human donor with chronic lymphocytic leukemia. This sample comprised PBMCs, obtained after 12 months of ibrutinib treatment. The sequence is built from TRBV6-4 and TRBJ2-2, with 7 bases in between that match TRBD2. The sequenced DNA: TGTGCCAGCACTAGGGAGGGCGGCACCGGGGAGCTGTTTTTT. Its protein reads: CASTREGGTGELFF.